This record looks at one T cell receptor (beta chain) sequence and its context. The antigen this receptor binds is unknown. No much larger clone exists at a distance of one base, and base qualities are not known. The germline V gene (reference sequence) sets CDR1 to SEHNR and CDR2 to FQNEAQ. V ends up 4 bases short and J 2 bases short, with an unmatched junction base count of 4. The CDR3 starts with the cysteine, ends with the phenylalanine, and has 15 residues. This entry keeps only the CDR3 DNA: 45 bases, framed from base 1. The record originates from a study of blood T cell repertoires in COVID-19 (dated by TCRdb to between 2020 and 2021). Looking at the study overall: The collaborator samples originated in the United States, Italy and Spain and spanned the acute and convalescent phases of COVID-19. The repertoires were released in a freely available public database intended as a resource for research on the immune response to SARS-CoV-2. Where available, HLA class I and class II types were taken from metadata supplied by the sample provider and were not determined by assay-based typing. Deeply sampled blood TCRbeta repertoires from subjects exposed to, actively infected with, or recovered from COVID-19 were included in the dataset. Nearly every sample came with metadata listing a de-identified subject ID, COVID-19 status, age in years and sex. The samples were drawn from two sources: the first 160 participants of the ongoing ImmuneRACE study, and 1,254 subjects contributed by 6 global collaborators. The material from the prospective study consisted of cDNA or gDNA derived from T cells, B-cell-depleted T cells, or PBMCs. General findings and caveats noted by the study authors: How much clinical and demographic metadata was included differed by source and by participant, and the metadata was provided uncurated.

TCRbeta CDR3 regions were amplified from genomic DNA using the immunoSEQ Assay, a bias-controlled multiplex PCR. Turning to the authors' computational methods: Within the assay, amplification of reference gene primers was used to estimate how many nucleated cells each sample contained. Sequence reads were collapsed and filtered to measure the absolute abundance of every unique TCRbeta CDR3 rearrangement. Productive Simpson clonality was computed per sample as the square root of Simpson's diversity index over productive rearrangements. The immuneACCESS repertoire file appears here via TCRdb, limited to in-frame rearrangements. These files lack a portion of the clones; in checked studies, under half of the deficit traces to unresolved V genes, and the cause of the others is not known. V and J calls and clone size follow that table, whereas D and trimming were derived from the DNA. The sample table lists about 120,000 clones, 70% to 90% of them with a count of one. About 1.5% of the sample rests with the top ten.

Each collaborating institution followed its own protocols to collect whole blood in K2EDTA tubes. For TCRbeta analysis, collaborators shipped samples as frozen whole blood, isolated PBMCs, or DNA extracted from either of those sample types. Rearrangement joined TRBV7-9 to TRBJ2-3; 9 bases in between match TRBD1. This clonotype was sampled from a human donor in a cohort sampled during active COVID-19. The material sequenced was peripheral blood. For the CDR3, the sequence is CASSSWTGATDTQYF. Read as DNA, the sequence is TGTGCCAGCAGCTCCTGGACAGGGGCCACAGATACGCAGTATTTT.